These T cell receptor beta chains were read from a single sample in a study of CD8+CD57+ T cells in acquired aplastic anemia. TCRdb passed the reads through MiXCR, listing each CDR3 protein once. The sample lists some 160,000 distinct CDR3 sequences, less than 50% occurring once. Sequenced: sorted CD4+, CD8+, or CD8+CD57+ T cells (not recorded which) from PBMCs. Receptors were obtained from a human donor with aplastic anemia. CDR3s include the opening cysteine and the closing phenylalanine or tryptophan. A D gene is named only where the DNA matches it firmly. Clone size is not always given. Where it is, it says once, few, many or a class for expanded clones.

D gene	V gene	CDR3 length	J gene	clone size	CDR3 protein	CDR3 DNA
.	TRBV19	17	TRBJ1-1	many	CASSKVGLRVMEVEAFF	TGTGCCAGTAGTAAGGTTGGGCTGCGGGTTATGGAAGTTGAAGCTTTCTTT
.	TRBV11-2	14	TRBJ2-1	once	CASSFKWGYNEQFF	TGTGCCAGCAGCTTTAAATGGGGTTATAATGAGCAGTTCTTT
TRBD1	TRBV4-3	14	TRBJ1-6	.	CASSLDRGTSPLHF	TGCGCCAGCAGCCTCGACAGGGGGACTTCACCCCTCCACTTT
TRBD2	TRBV14	18	TRBJ2-1	many	CASSQDFSGADSYNEQFF	TGTGCCAGCAGCCAAGACTTTAGCGGGGCAGACTCCTACAATGAGCAGTTCTTC
TRBD2	TRBV6-5	15	TRBJ2-7	many	CASSYSLAGGYEQYF	TGTGCCAGCAGTTACTCGCTAGCGGGAGGCTACGAGCAGTACTTC
.	TRBV7-6	12	TRBJ2-1	many	CASSLADNEQFF	TGTGCCAGCAGCTTAGCCGACAATGAGCAGTTCTTC
TRBD2	TRBV24-1	15	TRBJ2-5	many	CATSDRGGGQETQYF	TGTGCCACCAGTGATCGGGGGGGGGGCCAAGAGACCCAGTACTTC
TRBD1	TRBV5-1	17	TRBJ1-2	few	CASRDGDRGQVNYGYTF	TGCGCCAGCAGGGATGGGGACAGGGGACAGGTTAACTATGGCTACACCTTC
TRBD1	TRBV4-1	16	TRBJ2-7	.	CASSQDPGTAYYEQYF	TGCGCCAGCAGCCAAGATCCCGGGACAGCTTACTACGAGCAGTACTTC
TRBD2	TRBV20-1	14	TRBJ2-6	.	CSGSGGAGANVLTF	TGCAGTGGAAGCGGGGGGGCTGGGGCCAACGTCCTGACTTTC
.	TRBV7-7	18	TRBJ1-2	.	CASSLSPDGGSGVGGYTF	TGTGCCAGCAGCTTAAGTCCGGACGGGGGGTCAGGGGTGGGTGGCTACACCTTC
TRBD1	TRBV10-3	13	TRBJ2-7	.	CASQTGVGDEQYF	TGTGCCAGCCAGACAGGGGTAGGCGACGAGCAGTACTTC
TRBD2	TRBV29-1	16	TRBJ2-7	many	CSVAPRVGGSSYEQYF	TGCAGCGTTGCCCCCCGGGTGGGCGGGAGCTCCTACGAGCAGTACTTC
.	TRBV2	15	TRBJ2-3	.	CASSGPGPSTDTQYF	TGTGCCAGCAGTGGACCGGGGCCCTCCACAGATACGCAGTATTTT
TRBD1	TRBV7-2	16	TRBJ2-5	few	CASSLGGTGGMETQYF	TGTGCCAGCAGCTTAGGGGGGACAGGGGGTATGGAGACCCAGTACTTC
.	TRBV7-9	13	TRBJ2-7	many	CASSRTAPHEQYF	TGTGCCAGCAGCAGGACAGCCCCCCACGAGCAGTACTTC
.	TRBV5-1	15	TRBJ2-7	.	CASSLGPGPQGEQYF	TGCGCCAGCAGCTTGGGGCCGGGACCCCAGGGGGAGCAGTACTTC